This TCR beta chain was documented in a study of human T cells and chemical hapten exposure. Study-level background: Slight volume differences across pooled libraries mainly accounted for varying per-sample TCR yields.

TCRdb reprocessed the RACE reads with MiXCR, giving one entry per CDR3 protein. This table holds 180,000 or so distinct CDR3 sequences, more than 20% found once. Time point here: patch test 3, about 24 weeks after DPC sensitization. The treatment: therapeutic diphenylcyclopropenone sensitization with weekly scalp DPC. The CDR3 is 14 amino acids. Germline V CDR1 and CDR2: DFQATT, SNEGSKA (reference sequence). V was clipped by 2 bases and J by 1 base, with 11 bases between them. The chain combines TRBV20-1 with TRBJ2-5; D not resolved. Source: whole blood, taken in connection with sensitization to the hapten diphenylcyclopropenone (DPC). The receptor's source is a woman aged 40 to 55 with alopecia areata. Some clones in this sample may be carry-over from other donors' samples. The CDR3 region is CSARTPVTQETQYF. CDR3 DNA sequence: TGCAGTGCTAGAACCCCAGTTACCCAAGAGACCCAGTACTTC.